The 27 T cell receptor beta chains below all came from one sample that was sequenced in a study of T cell repertoires in aging, cancer and after chemotherapy. Amplification of TCR beta used genomic DNA extracted from peripheral blood. Rearranged V-D-J TRB sequences were amplified with a mixed TRB-A/B primer pool. TCRdb re-called the multiplex PCR reads with MiXCR, one entry per CDR3 protein. The data contain 13,000 or so distinct CDR3 sequences, roughly a quarter of them seen just once; the ten biggest clones take up 2.6%. Sequences were obtained from blood. These receptors all come from a human donor in good health.

The gene calls are TRBV7-2 and TRBJ2-3; D is perhaps TRBD1 or TRBD2 (6 bases each). Looked up from germline, CDR1 is SGHTA and CDR2 is FQGNSA. The CDR3 is 15 residues long. V was cut by 2 bases and J by 1 base, with 10 bases left in between. DNA for the CDR3: TGTGCCAGCAGCTTAAACGGGGGCGGCACAGATACGCAGTATTTT. Protein product: CASSLNGGGTDTQYF.

The chain couples TRBV5-4 to TRBJ1-1; tentatively, D is TRBD1 (6 bases). There are 14 residues in the CDR3. Germline V gives CDR1 SGHNT, CDR2 YYREEE (reference sequence). Trimming left V 1 base short and J 5 bases short, with 12 bases between. CDR3 in DNA: TGTGCCAGCAGCTTGAGGGGGGGTGGAACTGAAGCTTTCTTT. As protein: CASSLRGGGTEAFF.

This clonotype is medium-sized by share. The chain joins TRBV6-5 to TRBJ2-3; D remains ambiguous. Germline values: CDR1 MNHEY, CDR2 SVGAGI. This CDR3 contains 14 residues. V dropped 5 bases and J dropped 0 bases, with 9 bases sitting between them. CDR3 DNA sequence: TGTGCCAGCAGTCCCTATACTAGCACAGATACGCAGTATTTT. This translates into CASSPYTSTDTQYF.

This clonotype has only a few counts. The gene calls are TRBV7-2 and TRBJ1-5; D ambiguous. This CDR3 has 15 residues. The V and J ends lost 5 bases and 0 bases respectively, with 11 bases between them. CDR1 SGHTA and CDR2 FQGNSA come from the germline V gene. CDR3 residues: CASSLSGNSNQPQHF. In DNA form, the CDR3 reads TGTGCCAGCAGCCTTAGTGGAAATAGCAATCAGCCCCAGCATTTT.

J is TRBJ1-2 and V is TRBV24-1, with 11 bases matching TRBD1. There are 15 residues in the CDR3. V shed 4 bases and J 7 bases; nucleotides not matched to a gene: 7. Germline CDR1 reads KGHDR; CDR2 reads SFDVKD. The CDR3 region is CATSDPGQGALGYTF. The CDR3 DNA is TGTGCCACCAGTGACCCCGGACAGGGGGCGCTTGGCTACACCTTC.

This clonotype was picked up a small number of times. The chain carries TRBV5-8 and TRBJ2-5; the match to TRBD1 covers 10 bases. Trimming at V came to 4 bases and at J to 6 bases, leaving 12 bases not matched to a gene. Germline CDR1 reads SGHTS; CDR2 reads YDEGEE. The CDR3 is 16 residues long. The CDR3 region is CASSIPSGQGTKTQYF. Written as DNA, the CDR3 is TGTGCCAGCAGCATTCCCTCGGGACAGGGGACTAAGACCCAGTACTTC.

The chain employs TRBV4-1 and TRBJ1-3, with 7 bases lining up with TRBD1. The length of the CDR3 is 16 residues. Germline V CDR1 and CDR2: MGHRA, YSYEKL. Trimming took 4 bases from V and 3 from J; bases not matched to a gene: 9. CDR3 protein: CASSPTRGGGGNTIYF. The CDR3 region has the DNA TGCGCCAGCAGCCCCACCCGAGGGGGCGGTGGAAACACCATATATTTT.

By frequency in the sample, this clonotype is medium-sized (0.01 to 0.1%). The V and J genes are TRBV30 and TRBJ1-1; D might be TRBD1 (5 bases). This CDR3 region has 14 residues. Trimming shortened V by 2 bases and J by 0 bases, and 10 bases separated the two germline ends. Germline V lookup: CDR1 GTSNPN, CDR2 SVGIG (reference sequence). The CDR3 DNA is TGTGCCTGGAGTAGAGGGGACTTGAACACTGAAGCTTTCTTT. Its protein product is CAWSRGDLNTEAFF.

This chain uses TRBV10-3 with TRBJ1-3; TRBD1 is a possible D gene (5 bases). The V gene's germline CDR1 is ENHRY and CDR2 SYGVKD. The CDR3 spans 14 residues. Trimming removed 0 bases from V and 7 bases from J, with 10 bases in between. CDR3 nucleotide sequence: TGTGCCATCAGTGAGTCCCTGGGACGCAACACCATATATTTT. Protein: CAISESLGRNTIYF.

The rearrangement uses TRBV18 and TRBJ2-7; D possibly corresponds to TRBD1 (7 bases). The length of the CDR3 is 18 residues. V lost 2 bases, J lost 0 bases, and 20 bases lay in between. Germline V gene data show CDR1 as KGHSH and CDR2 as LQKENI. The CDR3 DNA reads as TGTGCCAGCTCACCATCCCCAGGGGGGATCTCGAGCTCCTACGAGCAGTACTTC. Translation: CASSPSPGGISSSYEQYF.

The J gene is TRBJ2-3, the V gene TRBV7-2; D is unclear. Germline CDR1 and CDR2: SGHTA and FQGNSA. The CDR3 loop spans 15 amino acids. V gave up 5 bases and J gave up 0 bases, with 12 bases separating them. CDR3 amino acids: CASSRIPTSTDTQYF. The DNA of the CDR3 is TGTGCCAGCAGCCGCATACCAACTAGCACAGATACGCAGTATTTT. Variable domain in full (rest from reference TRBV7-2 and TRBJ2-3): GAGVSQSPSNKVTEKGKDVELRCDPISGHTALYWYRQSLGQGLEFLIYFQGNSAPDKSGLPSDRFSAERTGGSVSTLTIQRTQQEDSAVYLCASSRIPTSTDTQYFGPGTRLTVL.

The V and J genes are TRBV7-2 and TRBJ2-2; no definite D call. Germline values: CDR1 SGHTA, CDR2 FQGNSA. The V gene lost 2 bases and the J gene lost 2 bases, with 3 bases spanning the gap. The CDR3 covers 13 residues. Here the CDR3 reads CASSLSNTGELFF. As DNA, the CDR3 is TGTGCCAGCAGCTTATCTAACACCGGGGAGCTGTTTTTT.

The chain employs TRBV7-2 and TRBJ1-1, with unresolved D. The CDR3 is made up of 15 amino acids. Germline CDR1 is SGHTA and CDR2 is FQGNSA. The V gene lost 2 bases and the J gene lost 1 base, with 11 bases spanning the gap. Here the CDR3 DNA reads TGTGCCAGCAGCTTAAGAAAAGGGTGGAACACTGAAGCTTTCTTT. Encoded protein: CASSLRKGWNTEAFF.

This chain connects TRBV15 to TRBJ1-5; 8 bases fit TRBD1. Germline-derived CDR1 and CDR2 are LNHNV and YYDKDF (reference sequence). The V and J ends lost 1 base and 9 bases, in that order; junction bases with no gene match: 14. The CDR3 is 17 residues long. The CDR3 DNA reads TGTGCCACCAGCAGAGGGACAGCAGGGGGCCCCGTTTTGCCCCAGCATTTT. Residues: CATSRGTAGGPVLPQHF.

With respect to this clonotype: Sequence at one end of the junction differs from germline and may be a read error. This rearrangement joins TRBV6-1 to TRBJ1-5; 7 bases map to TRBD1. The CDR3 consists of 16 residues. Per germline, CDR1 MNHNS and CDR2 SASEGT. CDR3 DNA sequence: TGCGCCAGCAGTGAGATGACAGGGAGGGACAATCAGCCCCAGCATTTT. Translating gives CASSEMTGRDNQPQHF.

The CDR3 DNA reads as TGTGCCAGCAAACCCGGGGTTCGGTCTGAAGCTTTCTTT. Amino acid sequence: CASKPGVRSEAFF. This chain connects TRBV27 to TRBJ1-1; D not certain. Germline CDR1 reads MNHEY; CDR2 reads SMNVEV (reference sequence). CDR3 length: 13 amino acids. Trimming took 7 bases from V and 6 from J, leaving 15 bases between them.

The rearrangement links TRBV18 to TRBJ1-1; D is ambiguous. The CDR3 length is 14 residues. Trimming pared 7 bases from V and 2 bases from J, leaving 14 bases between. Germline values: CDR1 KGHSH, CDR2 LQKENI. CDR3 DNA: TGTGCCAGCTTAATGGCAATGGCTAACACTGAAGCTTTCTTT. It codes for CASLMAMANTEAFF.

This clonotype was found a few times. This chain joins TRBV12-3 or TRBV12-4 and TRBJ1-1; D perhaps matches TRBD1 (6 bases). V lost 7 bases, J lost 5 bases, and 17 bases lay in between. The CDR3 runs to 14 residues. CDR3 nucleotide sequence: TGTGCCAGCACCCCCGGACAGTTAGATACTGAAGCTTTCTTT. This sequence encodes CASTPGQLDTEAFF.

V gene TRBV5-4 combines with J gene TRBJ2-1; D unresolved. CDR1 is SGHNT and CDR2 is YYREEE in the germline V gene (reference sequence). The CDR3 covers 14 residues. V lost 0 bases, J lost 10 bases, and 14 bases lay in between. The CDR3 bases are TGTGCCAGCAGCTTGGCTCAGGCGCGTTGGGAGCAGTTCTTC. The encoded protein is CASSLAQARWEQFF. The whole variable domain, filled in from reference TRBV5-4 and TRBJ2-1, reads ETGVTQSPTHLIKTRGQQVTLRCSSQSGHNTVSWYQQALGQGPQFIFQYYREEENGRGNFPPRFSGLQFPNYSSELNVNALELDDSALYLCASSLAQARWEQFFGPGTRLTVL.

This clonotype is classed as medium-sized (0.01 to 0.1%). V is TRBV10-3 and J is TRBJ1-3; D is possibly TRBD1 (5 bases). Germline-derived CDR1 and CDR2 are ENHRY and SYGVKD. V was cut by 7 bases and J by 2 bases, with 18 bases left in between. CDR3 length: 16 residues. CDR3 bases: TGTGCCATCAAGGTATCGGGGCCGGAGGCTGGAAACACCATATATTTT. Amino acids: CAIKVSGPEAGNTIYF.

This clonotype was seen a handful of times. J is TRBJ2-3 and V is TRBV7-3; D may be TRBD1 (7 bases). The CDR3 has 15 residues. Germline V gene lookup returns CDR1 SGHTA and CDR2 FQGTGA. Trimming left V 5 bases short and J 3 bases short, with 15 bases between. This CDR3 is CASSPYQGGTDTQYF. In DNA, the CDR3 is TGTGCCAGCAGCCCCTACCAGGGGGGAACAGATACGCAGTATTTT. Filled out from reference TRBV7-3 and TRBJ2-3, the complete variable domain reads GAGVSQTPSNKVTEKGKYVELRCDPISGHTALYWYRQSLGQGPEFLIYFQGTGAADDSGLPNDRFFAVRPEGSVSTLKIQRTERGDSAVYLCASSPYQGGTDTQYFGPGTRLTVL.

The chain has TRBV4-3 and TRBJ2-1, with a weak D call TRBD1 (6 bases). Germline V CDR1 and CDR2: LGHNA, YSLEER. Trimming took off 1 base at V and 0 bases at J, with 7 bases between the two ends. CDR3 size: 15 residues. CDR3 sequence: CASSQADSSYNEQFF. In nucleotides, the CDR3 is TGCGCCAGCAGCCAAGCGGACAGCTCCTACAATGAGCAGTTCTTC.

The chain employs TRBV28 and TRBJ1-2; no clear D. This CDR3 is built from 13 residues. V lost 1 base, J lost 6 bases, and 9 bases lay in between. In germline, CDR1 is MDHEN, CDR2 SYDVKM. The CDR3 DNA follows: TGTGCCAGCAGTTTATCTGATTTAAATGGCTACACCTTC. Its translation is CASSLSDLNGYTF.

The genes are TRBV28 and TRBJ2-5; D is undetermined. The CDR3 runs 11 residues. Germline assignment: CDR1 MDHEN and CDR2 SYDVKM. The ends were cut back, 3 bases at V and 4 bases at J, with 3 bases in the middle. Here the CDR3 reads CASSFGETQYF. CDR3 DNA sequence: TGTGCCAGCAGTTTCGGAGAGACCCAGTACTTC.

The V and J genes are TRBV20-1 and TRBJ2-7, with 7 bases matching TRBD2. The CDR3 is 12 amino acids. Germline V gene data show CDR1 as DFQATT and CDR2 as SNEGSKA (reference sequence). V trimming: 6 bases; J trimming: 12 bases; junction bases outside the gene matches: 14. In DNA, the CDR3 is TGCAGTGCGACCCTAAACCGAGTAGCGGGGTACGTC. Encoded protein: CSATLNRVAGYV.

This clonotype was counted only a few times. This chain connects TRBV11-2 to TRBJ2-1; 8 nucleotides align to TRBD2. Germline V CDR1 and CDR2: SGHAT, FQNNGV. Trimming removed 10 bases from V and 4 bases from J; junction bases left unmatched: 6. The length of the CDR3 is 13 residues. Written as DNA, the CDR3 is TGTGCCACCGCGCGGGGGGCTTACAATGAGCAGTTCTTC. Amino acid sequence: CATARGAYNEQFF.

This clonotype was counted a few times. The rearrangement links TRBV6-1 to TRBJ1-2; 7 positions match TRBD1. Germline CDR1 MNHNS, CDR2 SASEGT. J lost 4 bases, V lost 2 bases, and 4 bases had no gene match. This CDR3 is 14 amino acids long. In DNA form, the CDR3 reads TGTGCCAGCAGTGAAAACAGGGGAGTCTATGGCTACACCTTC. It is translated as CASSENRGVYGYTF.